These T cell receptor beta chains were read from a single sample in a study of blood T cell repertoires in COVID-19. Sequencing used immunoSEQ multiplex PCR; TCRdb keeps in-frame clones, though not all of them. The repertoire holds under 85,000 clones, with 80% to 85% as singletons. Sequencing was done on a sample of peripheral blood. These TCRs come from an elderly man with acute or convalescent COVID-19. Each CDR3 is given with its conserved first and last residue. D genes are given only for firm matches. The listing skips clone size in some rows; elsewhere it reads once, few, many or a size class.

j_call	v_call	d_call	clone_size	cdr3_aa	cdr3_nt
TRBJ1-1	TRBV28	.	once	CASSFPGTPNTEAFF	TGTGCCAGCAGTTTTCCGGGGACACCGAACACTGAAGCTTTCTTT
TRBJ1-6	TRBV28	.	.	CASSRRGGGYNSPLHF	TGTGCCAGCAGTCGTCGAGGCGGGGGCTATAATTCACCCCTCCACTTT
TRBJ2-1	TRBV18	.	.	CASSPRQGTYNEQFF	TGTGCCAGCTCACCAAGGCAGGGTACCTACAATGAGCAGTTCTTC
TRBJ2-5	TRBV5-1	.	.	CASSLGGERQETQYF	TGCGCCAGCAGCTTGGGCGGGGAAAGACAAGAGACCCAGTACTTC
TRBJ2-5	TRBV28	TRBD2	.	CASSLRDYIKETQYF	TGTGCCAGCAGTTTGCGGGACTATATTAAAGAGACCCAGTACTTC
TRBJ2-1	TRBV28	TRBD1	.	CASSRLTGGTYNEQFF	TGTGCCAGCAGTAGGCTGACAGGGGGCACCTACAATGAGCAGTTCTTC
TRBJ1-5	TRBV10-2	.	.	CASENRAGGQPQHF	TGCGCCAGCGAAAACAGGGCGGGAGGTCAGCCCCAGCATTTT
TRBJ2-4	TRBV5-1	TRBD2	.	CASSRGSGSSKNIQYF	TGCGCCAGCAGCCGGGGAAGCGGGAGTTCAAAAAACATTCAGTACTTC
TRBJ1-1	TRBV6-6	TRBD1	.	CAGGDRGNTEAFF	TGTGCCGGGGGAGACAGGGGGAACACTGAAGCTTTCTTT
TRBJ2-1	TRBV29-1	TRBD2	.	CSVGGTSGANEQFF	TGCAGCGTTGGTGGCACTAGCGGGGCCAATGAGCAGTTCTTC
TRBJ2-3	TRBV5-1	.	.	CASSLLSQGGGTDTQYF	TGCGCCAGCAGCTTGCTCTCCCAGGGGGGAGGCACAGATACGCAGTATTTT
TRBJ1-2	TRBV6-5	TRBD1	.	CATTGADGYTF	TGTGCCACAACAGGGGCGGATGGCTACACCTTC
TRBJ2-7	TRBV7-9	.	.	CASSLRRGSYEQYF	TGTGCCAGCAGCTTGAGGAGAGGGAGTTACGAGCAGTACTTC